This T cell receptor beta chain was recovered during a study of shared clonotypes between healthy human individuals. Study information: Sampling drew on donors who were a couple of women and a few men aged 18 to 49.

Findings of the study overall: When naive CD4 clonotypes were compared across a few donors, approximately 4.9% were shared.

Assay: immunoSEQ multiplex PCR; the TCRdb copy retains only in-frame clones and omits some. The sample has millions of clones; approximately 94% are singletons. Details on this clone: Its target is unknown.

The clonotype originates from a man aged 18 to 30 in good health. Sequenced material: naive CD4+ T cells sorted from blood. Subset specified: CD45RA+ positively selected.

In DNA form, the CDR3 reads TGTGCCAGCAGCCCCGTGGTGGGTCCAATATCACCCCTCCACTTT. Its translation is CASSPVVGPISPLHF. The V call is TRBV5-4, the J call TRBJ1-6; D is ambiguous. V was cut by 4 bases and J by 10 bases, with 18 bases left in between. Germline values: CDR1 SGHNT, CDR2 YYREEE (reference sequence). The CDR3 covers 15 residues.